Presented here are 25 T cell receptor beta chains from one specimen sequenced in a study of blood T cell repertoires in COVID-19. The data were produced by immunoSEQ multiplex PCR, yet TCRdb's version contains in-frame clones alone and is incomplete. This table holds a few hundred thousand clones, approximately 85% found once. Material for sequencing was PBMCs or T cells enriched from blood (not recorded which). The receptors here all came from a man in his thirties or forties who had recovered from COVID-19.

The V call is TRBV30, the J call TRBJ1-2, with a possible D match to TRBD1 (6 bases). V lost 5 bases and J lost 4, with 17 bases in between. CDR3 size: 14 residues. The germline gives CDR1 GTSNPN, CDR2 SVGIG (reference sequence). This CDR3 is CAWERPDSLYGYTF. The CDR3 nucleotides are TGTGCCTGGGAGAGACCGGACAGCCTCTATGGCTACACCTTC.

This chain links TRBV2 with TRBJ1-4; 7 bases agree with TRBD1. Per germline, CDR1 SNHLY and CDR2 FYNNEI. The CDR3 runs 15 residues. J gave up 8 bases and V 4 bases, and 10 bases lay outside the gene matches. The CDR3, as DNA: TGTGCCAGCAGTGGGCCGACAGGGTCGAACGAAAAACTGTTTTTT. This translates into CASSGPTGSNEKLFF.

V usage is TRBV6-4 and J usage is TRBJ2-2, with D perhaps TRBD1 (6 bases). This CDR3 is 16 amino acids long. Germline V lookup: CDR1 MRHNA, CDR2 SNTAGT. The germline V and J ends were trimmed by 7 bases and 4 bases, with 19 bases remaining between them. The CDR3 nucleotides read TGTGCCAGCATTAGAGGTCCGGGACACCTCACCGGGGAGCTGTTTTTT. Amino acid sequence: CASIRGPGHLTGELFF.

The genes are TRBV4-1 and TRBJ1-2; 9 bases line up with TRBD1. Trimming cost V 6 bases and J 4 bases; bases outside gene matches: 9. Germline CDR1 and CDR2: MGHRA and YSYEKL. This CDR3 comprises 15 residues. The CDR3 sequence is CASSPFGTGSYGYTF. The CDR3 region has the DNA TGCGCCAGCAGTCCTTTTGGGACAGGGAGCTATGGCTACACCTTC.

The rearrangement uses TRBV5-1 and TRBJ2-1; D ambiguous. V was shortened by 0 bases and J by 3 bases, with 4 bases between the two germline ends. CDR3 length: 13 residues. Germline CDR1 reads SGHRS; CDR2 reads YFSETQ. This CDR3 reads CASSLDIYNEQFF. CDR3 DNA sequence: TGCGCCAGCAGCTTGGACATCTACAATGAGCAGTTCTTC.

This clone appeared a few times. J is TRBJ1-1 and V is TRBV5-4; 10 nucleotides match TRBD1. With V trimmed by 1 base and J by 11 bases, 2 bases remained unmatched. The length of the CDR3 is 12 residues. From germline, CDR1 is SGHNT and CDR2 YYREEE (reference sequence). Written as DNA, the CDR3 is TGTGCCAGCAGCTTGATGGACAGGGGGGCTTTCTTT. Protein sequence: CASSLMDRGAFF.

The count of this clone is one. This rearrangement joins TRBV7-9 to TRBJ1-3; unclear D gene. This CDR3 spans 14 amino acids. Germline loops: CDR1 SEHNR, CDR2 FQNEAQ (reference sequence). The V gene lost 5 bases and the J gene lost 0 bases, with 8 bases spanning the gap. CDR3 protein: CASSHTDSGNTIYF. In nucleotides, the CDR3 is TGTGCCAGCAGCCACACAGACTCTGGAAACACCATATATTTT.

The rearrangement uses TRBV5-1 and TRBJ2-5; 7 bases fit TRBD1. Germline values: CDR1 SGHRS, CDR2 YFSETQ. Trimming cost V 5 bases and J 3 bases; bases outside gene matches: 7. There are 14 residues in the CDR3. The CDR3 nucleotides read TGCGCCAGCAGTCAAGGGACAGTTAAAGAGACCCAGTACTTC. It encodes CASSQGTVKETQYF.

This clone has just one count. The chain uses TRBV13 and TRBJ1-3, with D possibly TRBD1 on 6 matching bases. The CDR3 loop spans 14 amino acids. From germline, CDR1 is PRHDT and CDR2 FYEKMQ (reference sequence). The ends were cut back, 5 bases at V and 3 bases at J, with 11 bases in the middle. The CDR3, as DNA: TGTGCCAGCAGCCACACAGGGTATGGAAACACCATATATTTT. Its translation is CASSHTGYGNTIYF.

This chain connects TRBV5-1 to TRBJ1-2; TRBD1 matches 7 bases. Trimming at V came to 4 bases and at J to 8 bases, leaving 20 bases not matched to a gene. The CDR3 has 17 residues. Germline CDR1 and CDR2: SGHRS and YFSETQ. As DNA, the CDR3 is TGCGCCAGCAGCGACGGTGTCAGGGGGGACGGTAATTCGGGCTACACCTTC. Its translation: CASSDGVRGDGNSGYTF.

The chain has TRBV4-1 and TRBJ2-1; no reliable D call. Trimming stripped 1 base from V and 6 bases from J, with 16 bases between. The CDR3 sequence is 16 residues long. Germline loops: CDR1 MGHRA, CDR2 YSYEKL. The chain's CDR3 is CASSQAVTSPFNEQFF. The DNA for the CDR3 is TGCGCCAGCAGCCAAGCCGTGACTTCACCCTTCAATGAGCAGTTCTTC.

This chain connects TRBV24-1 to TRBJ2-3, with D maybe TRBD1 (5 bases). Germline lookup yields CDR1 KGHDR and CDR2 SFDVKD. With 1 base removed from V and 5 bases from J, the gap between germline ends came to 15 bases. This CDR3 is 16 amino acids long. The CDR3 DNA reads TGTGCCACCAGTGATTTAAAGTCCAGGGATGGAGATACGCAGTATTTT. This codes for CATSDLKSRDGDTQYF.

This clone came up a few times. This chain uses TRBV4-3 with TRBJ1-4; D uncertain. CDR1 is LGHNA, CDR2 YSLEER, per germline. This CDR3 is 17 amino acids long. The V gene lost 0 bases and the J gene lost 0 bases, with 11 bases spanning the gap. CDR3 sequence (DNA): TGCGCCAGCAGCCAAGATCTATCTGTAGCAACTAATGAAAAACTGTTTTTT. Protein: CASSQDLSVATNEKLFF.

The V call is TRBV20-1, the J call TRBJ1-4; 7 bases match TRBD1. Trimming removed 3 bases from V and 5 bases from J; junction bases left unmatched: 6. Germline V gene data show CDR1 as DFQATT and CDR2 as SNEGSKA (reference sequence). This CDR3 spans 14 amino acids. CDR3 region: CSASPGQKNEKLFF. CDR3 coding DNA: TGCAGTGCTAGTCCGGGACAGAAGAATGAAAAACTGTTTTTT.

This clone was seen just once. This chain uses TRBV2 with TRBJ1-1, with 7 bases matching TRBD1. The CDR3 consists of 13 residues. Germline values: CDR1 SNHLY, CDR2 FYNNEI. The ends lost 3 bases at V and 6 bases at J; junction bases unmatched: 4. This chain's CDR3 is CASSERQGAEAFF. The CDR3 DNA reads TGTGCCAGCAGTGAGAGACAGGGAGCTGAAGCTTTCTTT.

The chain has TRBV5-4 and TRBJ2-5; TRBD1 agrees at 9 bases. Germline lookup yields CDR1 SGHNT and CDR2 YYREEE (reference sequence). The CDR3 extends over 15 amino acids. V shed 5 bases and J 5 bases; nucleotides not matched to a gene: 10. The CDR3 loop reads CASRDGQGNGETQYF. CDR3 in DNA: TGTGCCAGCAGAGACGGACAGGGGAATGGGGAGACCCAGTACTTC.

Concerning this clone itself: In the same sample, other DNA sequences code for this CDR3. The rearrangement links TRBV5-1 to TRBJ2-7; 9 nucleotides line up with TRBD1. This CDR3 region has 15 residues. V dropped 4 bases and J dropped 4; count of bases not matched to a gene: 9. Germline loops: CDR1 SGHRS, CDR2 YFSETQ. CDR3: CASSLDTGGLYEQYF. The CDR3 nucleotides are TGCGCCAGCAGCCTGGACACAGGGGGCTTATACGAGCAGTACTTC.

This rearrangement joins TRBV4-1 to TRBJ1-1; possible D gene TRBD1, 6 bases. The V end was cut by 1 base, the J end by 0 bases, with 18 bases between. This CDR3 is built from 18 residues. Per germline, CDR1 MGHRA and CDR2 YSYEKL. The CDR3 loop is CASSQGILRRDMNTEAFF. The CDR3 coding sequence is TGCGCCAGCAGCCAAGGTATCCTCAGAAGGGACATGAACACTGAAGCTTTCTTT.

This clone is a singleton in its sample. V gene TRBV6-5 combines with J gene TRBJ1-2; D is unclear. The CDR3 runs 14 residues. V lost 3 bases, J lost 3 bases, and 11 bases lay in between. Germline V gene data show CDR1 as MNHEY and CDR2 as SVGAGI. In DNA form, the CDR3 reads TGTGCCAGCAGTTATATCCCCCGTGACTATGGCTACACCTTC. This codes for CASSYIPRDYGYTF.

This rearrangement joins TRBV27 to TRBJ1-6, with a weak D call TRBD1 (6 bases). With 6 bases removed from V and 10 bases from J, the gap between germline ends came to 19 bases. The CDR3 loop spans 15 amino acids. Germline V gene data show CDR1 as MNHEY and CDR2 as SMNVEV (reference sequence). The CDR3 protein is CASSVRGAQRSPLHF. For the CDR3, the DNA is TGTGCCAGCAGCGTCCGGGGGGCGCAGAGATCACCCCTCCACTTT.

The chain carries TRBV19 and TRBJ1-4; D is undetermined. V lost 7 bases and J 1 base, leaving 10 bases between the germline ends. The CDR3 contains 14 residues. Germline loops: CDR1 LNHDA, CDR2 SQIVND (reference sequence). This chain's CDR3 is CASTPEGTNEKLFF. For the CDR3, the DNA is TGTGCCAGTACCCCGGAGGGAACTAATGAAAAACTGTTTTTT.

The V and J genes are TRBV4-3 and TRBJ1-5; 8 nucleotides match TRBD1. Germline-derived CDR1 and CDR2 are LGHNA and YSLEER. The CDR3 sequence is 15 residues long. J gave up 5 bases and V 0 bases, and 3 bases lay outside the gene matches. The DNA for the CDR3 is TGCGCCAGCAGCCAAGAACTACAGGGGGATCAGCCCCAGCATTTT. Its protein product is CASSQELQGDQPQHF.

This chain connects TRBV5-4 to TRBJ2-7, with D tentatively TRBD1 (5 bases). Trimming shortened V by 1 base and J by 0 bases, and 14 bases separated the two germline ends. Germline lookup yields CDR1 SGHNT and CDR2 YYREEE (reference sequence). The CDR3 is 16 residues long. In DNA form, the CDR3 reads TGTGCCAGCAGCTTGCGAGGCAGGGCAAACTCCTACGAGCAGTACTTC. It yields the protein CASSLRGRANSYEQYF. Complete variable domain (other parts from reference TRBV5-4 and TRBJ2-7): ETGVTQSPTHLIKTRGQQVTLRCSSQSGHNTVSWYQQALGQGPQFIFQYYREEENGRGNFPPRFSGLQFPNYSSELNVNALELDDSALYLCASSLRGRANSYEQYFGPGTRLTVT.

V gene TRBV5-4 combines with J gene TRBJ1-6; TRBD1 matches at 9 bases. Germline loops: CDR1 SGHNT, CDR2 YYREEE (reference sequence). The CDR3 loop spans 16 amino acids. V lost 4 bases and J lost 7; bases outside the gene matches: 9. CDR3 in amino acids: CASSTGQGVRNSPLHF. The DNA of the CDR3 is TGTGCCAGCAGCACGGGACAGGGAGTAAGAAATTCACCCCTCCACTTT.

V usage is TRBV30 and J usage is TRBJ2-2; possibly TRBD1 for D (5 bases). The CDR3 is 16 amino acids. The V end lost 2 bases, the J end lost 2 bases, and 15 bases lay between the germline ends. The germline V gene has CDR1 GTSNPN and CDR2 SVGIG (reference sequence). The CDR3 reads CAWSSLRTPNTGELFF. CDR3 coding DNA: TGTGCCTGGAGTTCCCTTAGGACACCAAACACCGGGGAGCTGTTTTTT.